The entry below gives a single T cell receptor beta chain sequence along with its context. Using unique molecular identifiers, the investigators prepared the TCRbeta library. TCRdb fed the PCR reads into MiXCR, producing one record per CDR3 protein. The sample has hundreds of thousands of distinct CDR3 sequences, about 14% seen once; the top ten hold 3.5% to 4.5%. This specimen comes from a study of T-cell reconstitution after alpha-beta-depleted transplantation in children. The CDR3 spans 14 residues. Germline loops: CDR1 DFQATT, CDR2 SNEGSKA (reference sequence). V dropped 4 bases and J dropped 9 bases, with 19 bases sitting between them.

Sequences were derived from PBMCs, sampled from the stem cell graft. The TCR comes from a human donor who donated a stem cell graft to a child with Fanconi anemia. V is TRBV20-1 and J is TRBJ2-1; either TRBD1 or TRBD2 may fit D (5 bases each). The CDR3 nucleotides read TGCAGTGCTACTGGGGGACCCTTATCTGGTGAGCAGTTCTTC. This encodes CSATGGPLSGEQFF.